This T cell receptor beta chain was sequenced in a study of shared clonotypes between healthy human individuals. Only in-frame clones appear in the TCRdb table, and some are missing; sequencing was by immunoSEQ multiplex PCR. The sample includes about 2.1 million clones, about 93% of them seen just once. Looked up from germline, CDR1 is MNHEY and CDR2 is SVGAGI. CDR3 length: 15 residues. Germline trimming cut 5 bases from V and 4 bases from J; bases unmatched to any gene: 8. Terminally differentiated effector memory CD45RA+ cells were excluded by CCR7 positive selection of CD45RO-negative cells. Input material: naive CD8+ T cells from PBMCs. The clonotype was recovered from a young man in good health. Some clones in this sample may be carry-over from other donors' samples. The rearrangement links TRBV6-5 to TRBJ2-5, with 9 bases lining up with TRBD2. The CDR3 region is CASSPQGAGGETQYF. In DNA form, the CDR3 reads TGTGCCAGCAGTCCCCAAGGAGCGGGAGGAGAGACCCAGTACTTC.